A selection of T cell receptor beta chains follows, all from one sample in a study of cytomegalovirus exposure and HLA in healthy donors. Produced via immunoSEQ multiplex PCR; TCRdb's table is partial and in-frame only. The data show under 200,000 clones, around 80% seen once. The sequencing input was PBMCs. The source is a woman younger than 45 in good health and CMV-seropositive. Both conserved end residues are trimmed from each CDR3. Clone sizes are given selectively: once, few, many, or a class where the clone is expanded.

>.|TRBJ2-7|TRBV29-1
SVSQGTYEQY
>few|TRBJ1-6|TRBV11-1
ASGGQRNSPLH
>.|TRBJ2-5|TRBV5-1
ASSFGSHGGETQY
>.|TRBJ2-3|TRBV10-3
AIRGLAGITDTQY
>.|.|TRBV27
ASSFGARTYEQY
>once|TRBJ1-2|TRBV6-5
ASSYGTGLRFGYT
>.|TRBJ2-7|TRBV9
ASSSRLSSEQY
>.|TRBJ1-1|TRBV15
ATSRDRRVEGVGSAF
>.|TRBJ2-1|TRBV10-3
AISTGGIYNEQF
>.|TRBJ2-1|TRBV5-1
ASSLVGGPNEQF
>.|TRBJ1-5|TRBV18
ASSPSSNQPQH
>.|TRBJ2-1|TRBV5-5
ASSIAGPNNEQF
>.|TRBJ2-5|TRBV11-2
ASSLGRREETQY
>.|TRBJ2-5|TRBV5-4
ASSPLAGGYVETQY
>once|TRBJ2-1|TRBV9
ASSVVGTGAGEQF
>.|TRBJ1-2|TRBV7-8
ASSRNSGWAEGYT
>.|TRBJ2-1|TRBV19
ATLDFSSYNEQF
>.|TRBJ2-5|TRBV2
ASTGQLETQY
>.|TRBJ1-5|TRBV9
ASSVEGGGNQPQH
>once|TRBJ1-4|TRBV30
AWAPRLGEKLF
>.|TRBJ2-7|TRBV4-3
ASSHRAGAEQY
>.|TRBJ2-2|TRBV5-6
ASSLMGQTIAAGELF
>.|TRBJ1-6|TRBV30
AWRTENSPLH
>once|TRBJ1-3|TRBV11-2
ASSPIRGRRNTIY